This T cell receptor beta chain was identified in a study of somatic mutations in cytotoxic T cells in rheumatoid arthritis. TCRdb keeps only in-frame clones here, not all; method: immunoSEQ multiplex PCR. The repertoire consists of more than 25,000 clones, with 82% occurring once and the leading ten covering around 5%. The sequence was obtained from a man in his fifties or sixties in good health. Sequenced input: CD8+ T cells sorted from blood.

The CDR3 sequence: CASSLVQGFHGYTF. The CDR3 DNA is TGTGCCAGCAGCTTAGTGCAGGGTTTCCATGGCTACACCTTC. The rearrangement joins TRBV11-2 to TRBJ1-2; D is perhaps TRBD1 (5 bases). Germline V gene sequence: CDR1 SGHAT, CDR2 FQNNGV. The V end lost 1 base, the J end lost 6 bases, and 12 bases lay between the germline ends. This CDR3 contains 14 residues.